The 21 T cell receptor beta chains presented below share a single source sample, sequenced in a study of blood T cell repertoires in COVID-19. The protocol was immunoSEQ multiplex PCR, while the TCRdb copy is restricted to in-frame clones and leaves out a portion. The data contain under 250,000 clones, approximately 89% of them singletons. Sequencing used peripheral blood. The receptors come from a woman aged 40 to 55 with acute or convalescent COVID-19.

The rearrangement links TRBV2 to TRBJ2-4; D may be TRBD2 (7 bases). The germline V and J ends were trimmed by 7 bases and 6 bases, with 16 bases remaining between them. Germline CDR1 and CDR2: SNHLY and FYNNEI. The CDR3 consists of 14 residues. The CDR3 DNA reads as TGTGCCAGCACTTTTGGACAGCGGGGAAACATTCAGTACTTC. Protein: CASTFGQRGNIQYF.

The chain carries TRBV18 and TRBJ1-1; 9 bases are a match to TRBD1. Trimming cost V 2 bases and J 4 bases; bases outside gene matches: 5. CDR1 and CDR2 (germline): KGHSH, LQKENI. The CDR3 sequence is 15 residues long. CDR3 region: CASSPGTGSRTEAFF. The CDR3 DNA sequence: TGTGCCAGCTCACCAGGGACAGGGAGTCGCACTGAAGCTTTCTTT.

In the case of this clone: This same CDR3 is encoded by further DNA sequences in the sample. This chain's CDR3 is CASSSLAGGPYEQYV. CDR3 coding DNA: TGTGCCAGCAGCTCACTAGCGGGGGGCCCGTACGAGCAGTACGTC. V usage is TRBV11-2 and J usage is TRBJ2-7; 12 bases line up with TRBD2. Losses at the gene ends were 4 bases for V and 4 bases for J; bases not matched to a gene: 5. CDR1 and CDR2 (germline): SGHAT, FQNNGV. The CDR3 totals 15 residues.

This clone appeared once. The chain combines TRBV16 with TRBJ1-3; D gene ambiguous. This CDR3 region has 15 residues. From germline, CDR1 is KGHSY and CDR2 FQNENV. V lost 0 bases, J lost 1 base, and 7 bases lay in between. The CDR3 spells CASSQSPVSGNTIYF. In nucleotides, the CDR3 is TGTGCCAGCAGCCAATCGCCGGTTTCTGGAAACACCATATATTTT.

The chain uses TRBV27 and TRBJ2-3; TRBD1 aligns across 9 bases. CDR1 is MNHEY, CDR2 SMNVEV, per germline (reference sequence). The CDR3 has 16 residues. Losses at the gene ends were 4 bases for V and 0 bases for J; bases not matched to a gene: 5. CDR3 protein: CASSSRTGASTDTQYF. The CDR3 DNA follows: TGTGCCAGCAGTTCAAGGACAGGGGCGAGCACAGATACGCAGTATTTT.

The chain couples TRBV5-5 to TRBJ2-7, with TRBD1 as a possible D gene (5 bases). The CDR3 length is 15 residues. CDR1 is SGHKS, CDR2 YYEKEE, per germline (reference sequence). V lost 0 bases and J 7 bases, leaving 17 bases between the germline ends. The CDR3 sequence: CASSLDQGWLGEQYV. The CDR3 DNA reads as TGTGCCAGCAGCTTGGATCAGGGTTGGTTGGGAGAGCAGTACGTC.

The chain has TRBV6-5 and TRBJ1-1; D possibly corresponds to TRBD1 (5 bases). The germline V gene has CDR1 MNHEY and CDR2 SVGAGI. The CDR3 totals 11 residues. Trimming stripped 7 bases from V and 10 bases from J, with 13 bases between. The CDR3 here is CASTKQERAFF. DNA for the CDR3: TGTGCCAGCACCAAACAGGAACGAGCTTTCTTT.

V gene TRBV11-3 combines with J gene TRBJ2-1, with 10 bases fitting TRBD2. Germline V lookup: CDR1 SGHNT, CDR2 YENEEA. J was trimmed by 10 bases and V by 1 base; bases with no gene match: 7. This CDR3 has 15 residues. CDR3 amino acids: CASSLARSGGEEQFF. In DNA, the CDR3 is TGTGCCAGCAGCTTAGCCCGGAGCGGGGGGGAGGAGCAGTTCTTC.

The chain is built from TRBV5-5 and TRBJ1-5; D may be TRBD1 (6 bases). This CDR3 region has 17 residues. CDR1 is SGHKS, CDR2 YYEKEE, per germline (reference sequence). Trimming took off 1 base at V and 3 bases at J, with 17 bases between the two ends. CDR3 region: CASSLSLMDSNNQPQHF. CDR3 nucleotide sequence: TGTGCCAGCAGCTTGTCCCTAATGGACAGCAACAATCAGCCCCAGCATTTT.

This rearrangement joins TRBV18 to TRBJ1-4; 9 positions agree with TRBD1. Germline lookup yields CDR1 KGHSH and CDR2 LQKENI. V dropped 3 bases and J dropped 8; count of bases not matched to a gene: 13. This CDR3 comprises 17 residues. The CDR3 loop reads CASSPVRSDRGVEKLFF. CDR3 DNA: TGTGCCAGCTCACCGGTCCGAAGCGACAGGGGGGTGGAAAAACTGTTTTTT.

The chain is built from TRBV9 and TRBJ1-1, with D tentatively TRBD1 (5 bases). With 2 bases removed from V and 1 base from J, the gap between germline ends came to 12 bases. Germline values: CDR1 SGDLS, CDR2 YYNGEE. This CDR3 region has 15 residues. The DNA for the CDR3 is TGTGCCAGCAGCGTGGGTGGGGGGTCGAACACTGAAGCTTTCTTT. It translates to CASSVGGGSNTEAFF.

The chain uses TRBV14 and TRBJ1-2; 9 bases fit TRBD1. The CDR3 is 15 residues long. V shed 1 base and J 2 bases; nucleotides not matched to a gene: 2. From germline, CDR1 is SGHDN and CDR2 FVKESK. This chain's CDR3 is CASSQVGQGNYGYTF. In DNA form, the CDR3 reads TGTGCCAGCAGCCAAGTGGGACAGGGCAACTATGGCTACACCTTC.

A few counts support this clone. This chain links TRBV30 with TRBJ1-2; unclear D gene. The CDR3 loop spans 15 amino acids. Germline assignment: CDR1 GTSNPN and CDR2 SVGIG (reference sequence). Trimming left V 0 bases short and J 0 bases short, with 11 bases between. In DNA, the CDR3 is TGTGCCTGGAGTGTTCGCCGCCCGGCTAACTATGGCTACACCTTC. Amino acid sequence: CAWSVRRPANYGYTF.

V gene TRBV5-1 combines with J gene TRBJ1-1; no clear D gene. Germline V gene data show CDR1 as SGHRS and CDR2 as YFSETQ. V was clipped by 3 bases and J by 4 bases, with 19 bases between them. The CDR3 extends over 16 amino acids. CDR3 bases: TGCGCCAGCAGCTCGCAGGCTCCATCGGGAGGCACTGAAGCTTTCTTT. Translating gives CASSSQAPSGGTEAFF.

The chain has TRBV15 and TRBJ2-5, with 7 bases identical to TRBD1. The V gene's germline CDR1 is LNHNV and CDR2 YYDKDF (reference sequence). There are 15 residues in the CDR3. After removal of 2 bases from V and 1 base from J, the junction contained 4 bases not matched to a gene. The CDR3 bases are TGTGCCACCAGCAGACCAAGGGACAGCCAAGAGACCCAGTACTTC. Its translation: CATSRPRDSQETQYF.

The chain combines TRBV5-1 with TRBJ1-1; 7 nucleotides line up with TRBD1. This CDR3 is 16 amino acids long. V shed 0 bases, J shed 0 bases, and the junction held 5 bases outside the gene matches. Germline V gene lookup returns CDR1 SGHRS and CDR2 YFSETQ. CDR3 sequence (DNA): TGCGCCAGCAGCTTGGGACAGGGTCTAATGAACACTGAAGCTTTCTTT. Its translation: CASSLGQGLMNTEAFF.

The V and J genes are TRBV30 and TRBJ1-4; TRBD1 is a possible D gene (6 bases). CDR1 and CDR2 from the germline V gene are GTSNPN and SVGIG (reference sequence). The CDR3 sequence is 14 residues long. Trimming cost V 0 bases and J 8 bases, with 13 bases left between them. CDR3: CAWSVRRTVEKLFF. The CDR3 bases are TGTGCCTGGAGTGTACGTAGGACAGTCGAAAAACTGTTTTTT.

This rearrangement joins TRBV5-1 to TRBJ1-4, with D unresolved. This CDR3 has 15 amino acids. The V gene's germline CDR1 is SGHRS and CDR2 YFSETQ. Trimming removed 0 bases at V and 5 bases at J, with 11 bases between. The CDR3 spells CASSLGALQNEKLFF. For the CDR3, the DNA is TGCGCCAGCAGCTTGGGGGCACTCCAAAATGAAAAACTGTTTTTT.

The chain recombines TRBV3-1 (or the pseudogene TRBV3-2) with TRBJ2-3, with D possibly TRBD1 on 5 matching bases. Looked up from germline, CDR1 is LGHDT and CDR2 is YNNKEL (reference sequence). There are 15 residues in the CDR3. V was clipped by 4 bases and J by 5 bases, with 16 bases between them. CDR3 nucleotide sequence: TGTGCCAGCAGCCTTAGGCAGGGTCGTAAAGATACGCAGTATTTT. Its protein is CASSLRQGRKDTQYF.

The chain has TRBV27 and TRBJ1-1, with D unclear. This CDR3 contains 14 residues. Germline V gene sequence: CDR1 MNHEY, CDR2 SMNVEV (reference sequence). Trimming took off 4 bases at V and 7 bases at J, with 16 bases between the two ends. CDR3 coding DNA: TGTGCCAGCAGTTCTAAATCCAGCGGAGGTGAAGCTTTCTTT. This translates into CASSSKSSGGEAFF.

V usage is TRBV4-1 and J usage is TRBJ1-6; D gene uncertain. V was clipped by 0 bases and J by 5 bases, with 17 bases between them. Germline V gene lookup returns CDR1 MGHRA and CDR2 YSYEKL. The CDR3 is 18 residues long. CDR3 coding DNA: TGCGCCAGCAGCCAAGAAGGGCAAGTAGGAGGCAATAATTCACCCCTCCACTTT. It specifies CASSQEGQVGGNNSPLHF.